The source of this T cell receptor beta chain is a study of PD-1 blockade in classical Hodgkin lymphoma. General study results and limits: Baseline diversity was lower in partial responders and progressors than complete responders. Repertoire difference causes, possibly disease activity or prior therapy, remain undefined. Lower baseline TCR diversity was reported for newly diagnosed patients than for healthy donors. Patients who initiated nivolumab within 1 year of ASCT were excluded.

Trimming shortened V by 3 bases and J by 0 bases, and 10 bases separated the two germline ends. The germline V gene has CDR1 SGHTS and CDR2 YDEGEE. CDR3 length equals 15 residues. As to this clone: Its antigen is currently unknown.

The protocol was immunoSEQ multiplex PCR, while the TCRdb copy is restricted to in-frame clones and leaves out a portion. The sample yields 55,000 to 80,000 clones, about 92% seen once. The patients all showed relapse after autologous stem cell transplantation, while their brentuximab vedotin exposure varied. The specimen comprised peripheral blood mononuclear cells (PBMCs), sampled at baseline. The V call is TRBV5-8, the J call TRBJ1-5; no clear D gene. The receptor's source is a human donor with classical Hodgkin lymphoma. As DNA, the CDR3 is TGTGCCAGCAGCTGGATGTATTATAGCAATCAGCCCCAGCATTTT. Translated: CASSWMYYSNQPQHF.